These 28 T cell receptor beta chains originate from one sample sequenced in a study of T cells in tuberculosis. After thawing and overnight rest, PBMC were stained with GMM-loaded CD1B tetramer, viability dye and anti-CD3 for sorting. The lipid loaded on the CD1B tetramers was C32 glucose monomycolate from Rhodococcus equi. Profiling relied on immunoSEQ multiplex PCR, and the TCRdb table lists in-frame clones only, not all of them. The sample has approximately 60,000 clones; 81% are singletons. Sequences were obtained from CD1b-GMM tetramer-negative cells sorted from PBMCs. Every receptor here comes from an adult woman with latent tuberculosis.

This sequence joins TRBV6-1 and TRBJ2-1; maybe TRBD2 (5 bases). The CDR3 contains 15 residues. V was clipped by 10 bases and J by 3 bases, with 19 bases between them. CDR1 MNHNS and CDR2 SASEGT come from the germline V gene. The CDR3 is CATVARAGFYNEQFF. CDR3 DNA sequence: TGTGCCACCGTAGCAAGGGCGGGCTTCTACAATGAGCAGTTCTTC.

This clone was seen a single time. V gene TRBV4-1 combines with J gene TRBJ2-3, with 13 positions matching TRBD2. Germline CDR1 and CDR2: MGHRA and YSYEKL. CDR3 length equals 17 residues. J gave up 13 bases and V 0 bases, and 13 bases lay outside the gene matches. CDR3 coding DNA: TGCGCCAGCAGCCAAGAAAGTAAAGGACTAGCGGGGGAAGTTGAGTATTTT. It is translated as CASSQESKGLAGEVEYF.

The CDR3 protein is CASSLGTTGSNQPQHF. In DNA form, the CDR3 reads TGTGCCAGCAGCTTAGGAACGACAGGGTCAAATCAGCCCCAGCATTTT. The J gene is TRBJ1-5, the V gene TRBV7-6; TRBD1 agrees at 7 bases. Germline trimming cut 1 base from V and 4 bases from J; bases unmatched to any gene: 7. The CDR3 length is 16 residues. CDR1 and CDR2 from the germline V gene are SGHVS and FNYEAQ.

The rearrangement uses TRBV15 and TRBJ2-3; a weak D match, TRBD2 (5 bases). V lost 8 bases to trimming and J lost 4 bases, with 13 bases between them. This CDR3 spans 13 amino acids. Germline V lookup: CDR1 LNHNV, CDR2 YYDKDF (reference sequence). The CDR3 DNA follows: TGTGCCACCCGGCCCGGGATAGCAGATACGCAGTATTTT. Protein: CATRPGIADTQYF.

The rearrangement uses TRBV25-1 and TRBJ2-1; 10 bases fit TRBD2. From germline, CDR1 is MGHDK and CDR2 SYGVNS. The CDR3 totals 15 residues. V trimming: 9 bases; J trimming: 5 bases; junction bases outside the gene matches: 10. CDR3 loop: CASALSGGVNNEQFF. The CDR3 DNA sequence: TGTGCCAGTGCACTAAGCGGGGGGGTCAACAATGAGCAGTTCTTC.

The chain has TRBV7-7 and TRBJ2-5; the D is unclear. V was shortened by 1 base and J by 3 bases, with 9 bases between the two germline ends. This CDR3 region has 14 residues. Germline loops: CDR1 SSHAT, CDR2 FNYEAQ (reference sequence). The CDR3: CASSLEPGKETQYF. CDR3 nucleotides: TGTGCCAGCAGCTTAGAGCCAGGAAAAGAGACCCAGTACTTC.

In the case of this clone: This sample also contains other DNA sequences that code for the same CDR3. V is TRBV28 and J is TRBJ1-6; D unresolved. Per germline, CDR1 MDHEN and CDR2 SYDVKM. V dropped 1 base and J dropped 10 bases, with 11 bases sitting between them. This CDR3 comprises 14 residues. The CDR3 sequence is CASSLSQRYSPLHF. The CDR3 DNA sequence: TGTGCCAGCAGTTTATCCCAGAGGTACTCACCCCTCCACTTT.

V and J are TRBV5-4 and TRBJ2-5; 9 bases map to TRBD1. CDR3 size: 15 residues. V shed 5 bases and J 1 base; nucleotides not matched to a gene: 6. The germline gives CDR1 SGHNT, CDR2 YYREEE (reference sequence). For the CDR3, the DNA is TGTGCCAGCAGACCCGGGACAGGGCTCCAAGAGACCCAGTACTTC. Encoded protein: CASRPGTGLQETQYF.

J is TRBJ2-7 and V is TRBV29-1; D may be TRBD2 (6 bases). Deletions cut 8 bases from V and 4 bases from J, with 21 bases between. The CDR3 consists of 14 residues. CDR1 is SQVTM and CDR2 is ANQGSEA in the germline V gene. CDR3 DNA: TGCAGCTCTGGGGACTCCCCACTTAAGTACGAGCAGTACTTC. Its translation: CSSGDSPLKYEQYF.

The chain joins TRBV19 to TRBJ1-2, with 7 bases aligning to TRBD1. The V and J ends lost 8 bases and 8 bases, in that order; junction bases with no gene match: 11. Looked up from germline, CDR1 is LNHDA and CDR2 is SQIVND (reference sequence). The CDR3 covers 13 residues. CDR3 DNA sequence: TGTGCCAGTTCCAGGACAGGCCAAGGGGGCTACACCTTC. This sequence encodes CASSRTGQGGYTF.

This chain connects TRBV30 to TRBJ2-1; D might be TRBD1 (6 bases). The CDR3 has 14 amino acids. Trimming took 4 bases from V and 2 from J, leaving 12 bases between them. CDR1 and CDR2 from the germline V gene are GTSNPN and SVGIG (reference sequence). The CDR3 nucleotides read TGTGCCTGGAATGACAGGATCACCTACAATGAGCAGTTCTTC. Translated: CAWNDRITYNEQFF.

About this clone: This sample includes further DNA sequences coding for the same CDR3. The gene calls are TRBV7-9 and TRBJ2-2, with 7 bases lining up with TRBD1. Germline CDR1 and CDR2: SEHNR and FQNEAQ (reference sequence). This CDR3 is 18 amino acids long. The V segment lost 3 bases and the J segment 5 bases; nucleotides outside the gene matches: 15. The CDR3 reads CASSFRGEGADLTGELFF. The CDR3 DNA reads TGTGCCAGCAGCTTCCGGGGAGAGGGGGCAGACCTGACCGGGGAGCTGTTTTTT.

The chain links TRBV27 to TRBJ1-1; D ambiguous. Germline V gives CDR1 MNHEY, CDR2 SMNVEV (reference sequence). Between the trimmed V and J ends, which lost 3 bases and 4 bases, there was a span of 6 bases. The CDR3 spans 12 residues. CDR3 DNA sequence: TGTGCCAGCAGTTTTCGGGGCACTGAAGCTTTCTTT. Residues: CASSFRGTEAFF.

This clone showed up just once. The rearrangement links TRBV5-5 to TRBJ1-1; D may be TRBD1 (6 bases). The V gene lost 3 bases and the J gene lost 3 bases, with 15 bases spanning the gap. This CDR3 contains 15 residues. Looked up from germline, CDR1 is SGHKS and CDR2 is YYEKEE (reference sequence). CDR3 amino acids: CASSSPGGRDTEAFF. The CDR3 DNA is TGTGCCAGCAGCTCACCCGGGGGGCGGGACACTGAAGCTTTCTTT.

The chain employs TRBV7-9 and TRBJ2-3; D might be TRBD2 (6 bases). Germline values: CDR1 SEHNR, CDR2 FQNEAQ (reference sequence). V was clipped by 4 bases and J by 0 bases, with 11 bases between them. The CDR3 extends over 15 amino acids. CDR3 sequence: CASSWISGSTDTQYF. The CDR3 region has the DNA TGTGCCAGCAGCTGGATTAGCGGTAGCACAGATACGCAGTATTTT.

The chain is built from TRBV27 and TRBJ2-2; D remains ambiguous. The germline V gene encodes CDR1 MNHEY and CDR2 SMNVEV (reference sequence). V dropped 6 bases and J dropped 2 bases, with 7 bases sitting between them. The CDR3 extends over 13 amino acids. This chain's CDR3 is CASRQINTGELFF. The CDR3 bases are TGTGCCAGCAGACAGATCAACACCGGGGAGCTGTTTTTT.

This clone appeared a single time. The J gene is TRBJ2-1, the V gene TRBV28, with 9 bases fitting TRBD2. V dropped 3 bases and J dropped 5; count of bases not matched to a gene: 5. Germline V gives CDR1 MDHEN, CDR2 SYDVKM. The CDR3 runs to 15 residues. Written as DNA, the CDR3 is TGTGCCAGCAGTTTGGCGGGGGGGCGCCACAATGAGCAGTTCTTC. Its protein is CASSLAGGRHNEQFF.

CDR3 loop: CASSQDLAGSGYTF. Written as DNA, the CDR3 is TGTGCCAGCAGCCAAGATCTCGCAGGGTCTGGCTACACCTTC. The genes are TRBV14 and TRBJ1-2, with D possibly being TRBD1 (5 bases). The ends were cut back, 0 bases at V and 7 bases at J, with 12 bases in the middle. In germline, CDR1 is SGHDN, CDR2 FVKESK. There are 14 residues in the CDR3.

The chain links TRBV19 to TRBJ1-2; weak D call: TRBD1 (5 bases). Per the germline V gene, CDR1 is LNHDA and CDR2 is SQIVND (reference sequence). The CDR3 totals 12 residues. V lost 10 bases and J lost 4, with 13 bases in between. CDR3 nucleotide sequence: TGTGCCACAAGGTCAGGGCTCTATGGCTACACCTTC. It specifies CATRSGLYGYTF.

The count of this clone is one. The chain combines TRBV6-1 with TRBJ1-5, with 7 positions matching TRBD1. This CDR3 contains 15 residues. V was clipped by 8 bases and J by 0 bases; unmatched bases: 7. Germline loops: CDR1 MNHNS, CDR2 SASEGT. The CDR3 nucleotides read TGTGCCAGCTCGACAGGGTTAGTTAGCAATCAGCCCCAGCATTTT. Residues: CASSTGLVSNQPQHF.

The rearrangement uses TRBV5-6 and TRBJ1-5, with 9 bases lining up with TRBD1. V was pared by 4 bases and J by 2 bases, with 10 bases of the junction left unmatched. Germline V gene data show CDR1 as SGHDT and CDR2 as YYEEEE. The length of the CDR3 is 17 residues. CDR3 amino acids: CASSQGDRDSGNQPQHF. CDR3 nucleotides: TGTGCCAGCAGCCAAGGGGACAGGGATTCGGGCAATCAGCCCCAGCATTTT.

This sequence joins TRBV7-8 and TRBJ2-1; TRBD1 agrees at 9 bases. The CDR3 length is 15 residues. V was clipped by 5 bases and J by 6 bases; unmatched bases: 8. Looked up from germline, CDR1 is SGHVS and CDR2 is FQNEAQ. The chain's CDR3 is CASSQGTGLGNEQFF. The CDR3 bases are TGTGCCAGCAGCCAAGGGACAGGGTTAGGCAATGAGCAGTTCTTC.

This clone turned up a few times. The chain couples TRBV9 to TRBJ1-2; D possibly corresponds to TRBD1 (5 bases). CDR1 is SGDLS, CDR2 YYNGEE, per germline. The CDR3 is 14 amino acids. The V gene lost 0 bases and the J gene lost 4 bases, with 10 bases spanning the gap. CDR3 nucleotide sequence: TGTGCCAGCAGCGTAGCTTTAGGGGCCTATGGCTACACCTTC. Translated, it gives CASSVALGAYGYTF. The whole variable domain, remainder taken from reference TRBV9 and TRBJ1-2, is DSGVTQTPKHLITATGQRVTLRCSPRSGDLSVYWYQQSLDQGLQFLIQYYNGEERAKGNILERFSAQQFPDLHSELNLSSLELGDSALYFCASSVALGAYGYTFGSGTRLTVV.

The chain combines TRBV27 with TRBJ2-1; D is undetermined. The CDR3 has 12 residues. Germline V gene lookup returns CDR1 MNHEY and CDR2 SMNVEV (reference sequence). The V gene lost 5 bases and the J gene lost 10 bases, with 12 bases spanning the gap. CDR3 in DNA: TGTGCCAGCAGTCGTACGGGTAGGGAGCAGTTCTTC. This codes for CASSRTGREQFF.

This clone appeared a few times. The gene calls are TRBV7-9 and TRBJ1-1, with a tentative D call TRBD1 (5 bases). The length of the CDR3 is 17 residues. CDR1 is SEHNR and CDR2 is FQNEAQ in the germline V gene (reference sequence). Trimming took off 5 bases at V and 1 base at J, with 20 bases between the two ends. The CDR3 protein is CASSRGGDEGRNTEAFF. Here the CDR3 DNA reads TGTGCCAGCAGCCGGGGAGGGGACGAGGGGAGGAACACTGAAGCTTTCTTT.

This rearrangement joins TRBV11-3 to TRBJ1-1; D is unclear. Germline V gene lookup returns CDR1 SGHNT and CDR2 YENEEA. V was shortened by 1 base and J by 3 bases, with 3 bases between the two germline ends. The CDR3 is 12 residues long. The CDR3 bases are TGTGCCAGCAGCTTAGGAGACACTGAAGCTTTCTTT. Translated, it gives CASSLGDTEAFF.

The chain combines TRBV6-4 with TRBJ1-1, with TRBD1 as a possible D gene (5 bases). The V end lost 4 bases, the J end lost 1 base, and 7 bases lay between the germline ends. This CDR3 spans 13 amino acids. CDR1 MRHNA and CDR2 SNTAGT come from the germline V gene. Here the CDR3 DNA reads TGTGCCAGCAGTGTAACAGGGAACACTGAAGCTTTCTTT. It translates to CASSVTGNTEAFF.

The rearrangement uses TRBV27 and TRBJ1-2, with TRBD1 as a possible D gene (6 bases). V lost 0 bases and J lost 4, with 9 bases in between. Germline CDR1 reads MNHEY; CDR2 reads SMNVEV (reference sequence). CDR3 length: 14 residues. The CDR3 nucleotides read TGTGCCAGCAGTTTATCTCAGGGGATCTATGGCTACACCTTC. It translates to CASSLSQGIYGYTF.